The clone carrying this TCR beta chain was seen repeatedly, ten times or more. The record originates from a study of T cell repertoires in cytomegalovirus infection. Background on the study: Both a matching HLA type and CMV infection were indicated by public TCR beta signatures.

TCRdb reprocessed the reads with MiXCR, giving one entry per CDR3 protein. This sample has nearly 450,000 distinct CDR3 sequences; approximately 33% occur once, and the top ten carry around 15%. The CDR3 length is 14 residues. CDR1 is MNHNS and CDR2 is SASEGT in the germline V gene. The ends were cut back, 3 bases at V and 0 bases at J, with 7 bases in the middle. The gene calls are TRBV6-1 and TRBJ2-3; no clear D gene. The clonotype comes from a human donor in good health (CMV status not recorded). Some clones in this sample may be carry-over from other donors' samples. The sample comprised PBMCs. CDR3 protein: CASSEETSTDTQYF. The CDR3 DNA follows: TGTGCCAGCAGTGAGGAGACTAGCACAGATACGCAGTATTTT.